These 32 T cell receptor beta chains share one sample of origin, sequenced in a study of blood T cell repertoires in COVID-19. Only in-frame clones appear in the TCRdb table, and some are missing; sequencing was by immunoSEQ multiplex PCR. This sample has approximately 100,000 clones, with around 90% found just once. Sequences were obtained from peripheral blood. All receptors come from a human donor with COVID-19, enrolled during active disease. The donor label of this sample is uncertain.

V and J are TRBV9 and TRBJ1-1, with TRBD1 matching 8 bases. J lost 5 bases, V lost 3 bases, and 6 bases had no gene match. This CDR3 has 14 amino acids. CDR1 SGDLS and CDR2 YYNGEE come from the germline V gene. The CDR3 protein is CASSAKDRGTEAFF. CDR3 coding DNA: TGTGCCAGCAGCGCCAAAGACAGGGGTACTGAAGCTTTCTTT.

The chain has TRBV5-1 and TRBJ1-4, with 10 bases identical to TRBD1. The CDR3 sequence is 16 residues long. Unmatched junction bases numbered 10, after V lost 4 bases and J lost 7 bases. CDR1 is SGHRS, CDR2 YFSETQ, per germline. CDR3 residues: CASSPGDRTGGEKLFF. CDR3 coding DNA: TGCGCCAGCAGCCCGGGGGATAGGACAGGGGGTGAAAAACTGTTTTTT. Full variable domain (rest looked up from reference TRBV5-1 and TRBJ1-4): KAGVTQTPRYLIKTRGQQVTLSCSPISGHRSVSWYQQTPGQGLQFLFEYFSETQRNKGNFPGRFSGRQFSNSRSEMNVSTLELGDSALYLCASSPGDRTGGEKLFFGSGTQLSVL.

V usage is TRBV11-2 and J usage is TRBJ1-5; D remains unclear. Germline assignment: CDR1 SGHAT and CDR2 FQNNGV. There are 13 residues in the CDR3. The germline V and J ends were trimmed by 5 bases and 5 bases, with 10 bases remaining between them. CDR3 sequence reads: CASSLSPHQPQHF. The CDR3, as DNA: TGTGCCAGCAGCCTATCCCCCCATCAGCCCCAGCATTTT.

V is TRBV4-1 and J is TRBJ2-2, with D unresolved. The CDR3 has 14 residues. Germline CDR1 MGHRA, CDR2 YSYEKL. The germline V and J ends were trimmed by 0 bases and 6 bases, with 8 bases remaining between them. The CDR3 spells CASSQDSNPGELFF. CDR3 sequence (DNA): TGCGCCAGCAGCCAAGACAGTAACCCCGGGGAGCTGTTTTTT.

The rearrangement joins TRBV3-1 (or the pseudogene TRBV3-2) to TRBJ1-4, with 8 bases fitting TRBD1. This CDR3 comprises 12 residues. V gave up 2 bases and J gave up 11 bases; unmatched junction bases: 1. Germline-derived CDR1 and CDR2 are LGHDT and YNNKEL (reference sequence). The CDR3 DNA reads TGTGCCAGCAGCCAAACAGGGGGGAAACTGTTTTTT. Protein sequence: CASSQTGGKLFF.

The chain is built from TRBV19 and TRBJ1-1, with D perhaps matching TRBD1 (6 bases). The CDR3 has 14 amino acids. V gave up 6 bases and J gave up 3 bases, with 14 bases separating them. In germline, CDR1 is LNHDA, CDR2 SQIVND (reference sequence). The CDR3 loop is CASSKGQRHTEAFF. Here the CDR3 DNA reads TGTGCCAGTAGCAAAGGACAGCGCCACACTGAAGCTTTCTTT.

The genes are TRBV20-1 and TRBJ2-7; 14 positions agree with TRBD2. With V trimmed by 5 bases and J by 2 bases, 8 bases remained unmatched. Germline values: CDR1 DFQATT, CDR2 SNEGSKA (reference sequence). CDR3 length equals 16 residues. The CDR3 here is CSAGGTSGSRTYEQYF. The DNA of the CDR3 is TGCAGTGCTGGTGGGACTAGCGGGAGTAGGACCTACGAGCAGTACTTC.

The gene calls are TRBV7-8 and TRBJ2-2; TRBD2 agrees at 11 bases. Germline assignment: CDR1 SGHVS and CDR2 FQNEAQ. The junction had 4 bases not matched to a gene; V was cut back by 5 bases and J by 5 bases. The CDR3 covers 15 residues. CDR3 nucleotide sequence: TGTGCCAGCAGCCTTAGCGGGAGGGGGACCGGGGAGCTGTTTTTT. This translates into CASSLSGRGTGELFF.

The CDR3 nucleotides read TGTGCCAGCCGCCAATCCGGGGACAGGGTTAATTCACCCCTCCACTTT. Protein sequence: CASRQSGDRVNSPLHF. This chain connects TRBV2 to TRBJ1-6, with 9 bases identical to TRBD1. Looked up from germline, CDR1 is SNHLY and CDR2 is FYNNEI. CDR3 length equals 16 residues. J was trimmed by 6 bases and V by 8 bases; bases with no gene match: 11.

The CDR3, as DNA: TGCGCCAGCAGCCCCGGCCTGACCGCGGGCAATCAGCCCCAGCATTTT. Protein: CASSPGLTAGNQPQHF. V and J are TRBV5-1 and TRBJ1-5; D is undetermined. There are 16 residues in the CDR3. Per the germline V gene, CDR1 is SGHRS and CDR2 is YFSETQ. The V end lost 4 bases, the J end lost 2 bases, and 16 bases lay between the germline ends.

The chain carries TRBV10-3 and TRBJ2-2; the D gene is possibly TRBD2 (5 bases). The germline CDR1 and CDR2 sequences are ENHRY and SYGVKD. Trimming pared 6 bases from V and 0 bases from J, leaving 11 bases between. The CDR3 runs 15 residues. CDR3 sequence: CAIRTGVSNTGELFF. The DNA of the CDR3 is TGTGCCATCAGAACCGGGGTATCGAACACCGGGGAGCTGTTTTTT.

This clone was observed a single time. V gene TRBV6-4 combines with J gene TRBJ2-1; 9 bases line up with TRBD2. Germline V gives CDR1 MRHNA, CDR2 SNTAGT. The ends lost 4 bases at V and 5 bases at J; junction bases unmatched: 3. The CDR3 loop spans 14 amino acids. CDR3 DNA sequence: TGTGCCAGCAGTGTTATAGCGGGGGACAATGAGCAGTTCTTC. Its translation is CASSVIAGDNEQFF.

The rearrangement links TRBV5-1 to TRBJ1-1, with a possible D match to TRBD1 (5 bases). CDR3 length equals 16 residues. Between the trimmed V and J ends, which lost 2 bases and 4 bases, there was a span of 18 bases. Germline V gives CDR1 SGHRS, CDR2 YFSETQ. The CDR3 DNA sequence: TGCGCCAGCAGCTTCGGGCAAGGGGTGCGTGGCACTGAAGCTTTCTTT. Its protein is CASSFGQGVRGTEAFF. The whole variable domain, filled in from reference TRBV5-1 and TRBJ1-1, reads KAGVTQTPRYLIKTRGQQVTLSCSPISGHRSVSWYQQTPGQGLQFLFEYFSETQRNKGNFPGRFSGRQFSNSRSEMNVSTLELGDSALYLCASSFGQGVRGTEAFFGQGTRLTVV.

V is TRBV25-1 and J is TRBJ2-1; 10 positions agree with TRBD2. Germline V gene lookup returns CDR1 MGHDK and CDR2 SYGVNS. This CDR3 is built from 14 residues. V shed 7 bases and J 7 bases; nucleotides not matched to a gene: 7. This CDR3 is CASTRTSGQNEQFF. In nucleotides, the CDR3 is TGTGCCAGCACAAGGACTAGCGGCCAGAATGAGCAGTTCTTC.

This clone has only one observation. The chain is built from TRBV13 and TRBJ2-7; a weak D match, TRBD2 (5 bases). V gave up 2 bases and J gave up 0 bases, with 8 bases separating them. The length of the CDR3 is 14 residues. CDR1 is PRHDT and CDR2 is FYEKMQ in the germline V gene (reference sequence). This chain's CDR3 is CASSLRGHSYEQYF. The CDR3 DNA follows: TGTGCCAGCAGCTTACGGGGTCACTCCTACGAGCAGTACTTC.

The rearrangement uses TRBV7-3 and TRBJ2-2; tentatively, D is TRBD1 (6 bases). Per the germline V gene, CDR1 is SGHTA and CDR2 is FQGTGA. CDR3 length: 15 residues. Trimming shortened V by 5 bases and J by 4 bases, and 14 bases separated the two germline ends. As DNA, the CDR3 is TGTGCCAGCAGCCCAGACAGGCGCCCCACCGGGGAGCTGTTTTTT. It codes for CASSPDRRPTGELFF.

CDR3 in amino acids: CASSQEGGGAFYEQYF. CDR3 DNA: TGCGCCAGCAGCCAAGAAGGAGGGGGCGCGTTTTACGAGCAGTACTTC. The V and J genes are TRBV4-1 and TRBJ2-7; D might be TRBD1 (7 bases). CDR1 is MGHRA, CDR2 YSYEKL, per germline. Trimming took off 0 bases at V and 4 bases at J, with 16 bases between the two ends. The CDR3 length is 16 residues.

CDR3 coding DNA: TGTGCCAGCAGTTACGTCGGGCGGGGGGCCCATCAGCCCCAGCATTTT. Its protein is CASSYVGRGAHQPQHF. This rearrangement joins TRBV6-2 or TRBV6-3 to TRBJ1-5; D might be TRBD1 (6 bases). Germline V lookup: CDR1 MNHEY, CDR2 SVGEGT. The CDR3 is made up of 16 amino acids. V was cut by 2 bases and J by 5 bases, with 16 bases left in between.

The chain recombines TRBV6-5 with TRBJ1-2, with 7 bases fitting TRBD1. CDR3 size: 16 residues. V shed 0 bases and J 3 bases; nucleotides not matched to a gene: 7. In germline, CDR1 is MNHEY, CDR2 SVGAGI. In DNA, the CDR3 is TGTGCCAGCAGTTACTCCTTTGGACAGGCGTACTATGGCTACACCTTC. Translating gives CASSYSFGQAYYGYTF.

In its sample, this clone was seen a few times. The chain combines TRBV4-1 with TRBJ2-7; 9 bases map to TRBD2. Germline V lookup: CDR1 MGHRA, CDR2 YSYEKL. V was clipped by 1 base and J by 1 base; unmatched bases: 8. The CDR3 spans 17 residues. The CDR3 DNA follows: TGCGCCAGCAGCCAAGGGGCTAGCGGGGCGGGGTCCTACGAGCAGTACTTC. Encoded protein: CASSQGASGAGSYEQYF.

Here the CDR3 DNA reads TGTGCCAGCAGCTTAGTAAGGACAGTGGACGAGCAGTACTTC. This encodes CASSLVRTVDEQYF. The gene calls are TRBV7-6 and TRBJ2-7; TRBD1 is a possible D gene (6 bases). The length of the CDR3 is 14 residues. V was pared by 1 base and J by 5 bases, with 12 bases between. Germline V gives CDR1 SGHVS, CDR2 FNYEAQ. Together with reference TRBV7-6 and TRBJ2-7, the CDR3 gives the full variable domain: GAGVSQSPRYKVTKRGQDVALRCDPISGHVSLYWYRQALGQGPEFLTYFNYEAQQDKSGLPNDRFSAERPEGSISTLTIQRTEQRDSAMYRCASSLVRTVDEQYFGPGTRLTVT.

V usage is TRBV7-9 and J usage is TRBJ2-3, with 11 bases that match TRBD2. The trim removed 0 bases at V and 3 bases at J, leaving 2 bases unmatched. The CDR3 totals 16 residues. In germline, CDR1 is SEHNR, CDR2 FQNEAQ (reference sequence). CDR3 sequence reads: CASSLAASGGTDTQYF. The DNA of the CDR3 is TGTGCCAGCAGCTTAGCGGCTAGCGGGGGGACAGATACGCAGTATTTT.

The chain carries TRBV5-1 and TRBJ1-3; maybe TRBD1 (6 bases). V lost 0 bases and J 2 bases, leaving 12 bases between the germline ends. The germline V gene encodes CDR1 SGHRS and CDR2 YFSETQ. The CDR3 has 16 residues. As DNA, the CDR3 is TGCGCCAGCAGCTTGGTAGCGGGGGACACTGGAAACACCATATATTTT. This encodes CASSLVAGDTGNTIYF.

The rearrangement uses TRBV24-1 and TRBJ2-5, with TRBD2 matching 8 bases. V was pared by 9 bases and J by 8 bases, with 1 base of the junction left unmatched. Germline V gene lookup returns CDR1 KGHDR and CDR2 SFDVKD. The CDR3 sequence is 10 residues long. CDR3 nucleotide sequence: TGTGCCACCCGGGAGGGAACCCAGTACTTC. Protein product: CATREGTQYF.

The sample holds one count of this clone. The chain employs TRBV19 and TRBJ2-1; D might be TRBD1 (6 bases). Trimming pared 5 bases from V and 8 bases from J, leaving 10 bases between. The CDR3 is made up of 12 amino acids. Germline CDR1 reads LNHDA; CDR2 reads SQIVND (reference sequence). The CDR3 loop reads CASSVQGHEQFF. The CDR3 nucleotides are TGTGCCAGTAGTGTCCAGGGGCATGAGCAGTTCTTC. The full variable domain, completed using reference TRBV19 and TRBJ2-1, is DGGITQSPKYLFRKEGQNVTLSCEQNLNHDAMYWYRQDPGQGLRLIYYSQIVNDFQKGDIAEGYSVSREKKESFPLTVTSAQKNPTAFYLCASSVQGHEQFFGPGTRLTVL.

V and J are TRBV11-1 and TRBJ1-1; TRBD1 matches at 9 bases. Germline CDR1 is SGHAT and CDR2 is FQDESV (reference sequence). With V trimmed by 5 bases and J by 5 bases, 3 bases remained unmatched. The CDR3 runs to 13 residues. CDR3 in DNA: TGTGCCAGCAGCCGACAGGGGGGTACTGAAGCTTTCTTT. The encoded protein is CASSRQGGTEAFF. Based on the CDR3 plus reference TRBV11-1 and TRBJ1-1, the full variable domain is EAEVAQSPRYKITEKSQAVAFWCDPISGHATLYWYRQILGQGPELLVQFQDESVVDDSQLPKDRFSAERLKGVDSTLKIQPAELGDSAMYLCASSRQGGTEAFFGQGTRLTVV.

CDR3 sequence reads: CASRASTGTAFF. The CDR3, as DNA: TGTGCCAGCAGAGCCTCGACAGGGACGGCTTTCTTT. The chain joins TRBV2 to TRBJ1-1; 7 bases align to TRBD1. The length of the CDR3 is 12 residues. With V trimmed by 6 bases and J by 11 bases, 9 bases remained unmatched. The germline V gene has CDR1 SNHLY and CDR2 FYNNEI.

V and J are TRBV7-9 and TRBJ2-7, with a possible D match to TRBD2 (6 bases). The CDR3 is 13 residues long. Germline V lookup: CDR1 SEHNR, CDR2 FQNEAQ (reference sequence). With 1 base removed from V and 3 bases from J, the gap between germline ends came to 7 bases. The CDR3, as DNA: TGTGCCAGCAGCTTAGGGAGGGACTACGAGCAGTACTTC. It yields the protein CASSLGRDYEQYF.

The chain links TRBV2 to TRBJ1-1, with a tentative D call TRBD1 (5 bases). CDR3 length equals 14 residues. The V gene's germline CDR1 is SNHLY and CDR2 FYNNEI. V lost 5 bases and J 4 bases, leaving 14 bases between the germline ends. The CDR3 reads CASSPGWATTEAFF. CDR3 sequence (DNA): TGTGCCAGCAGTCCAGGGTGGGCTACCACTGAAGCTTTCTTT.

The V gene is TRBV5-1, the J gene TRBJ1-2; TRBD1 agrees at 9 bases. There are 16 residues in the CDR3. V lost 2 bases and J lost 6; bases outside the gene matches: 11. Germline assignment: CDR1 SGHRS and CDR2 YFSETQ. The CDR3 DNA follows: TGCGCCAGCAGCTTCGTCCCGGGACAGGGTGGAGATGGCTACACCTTC. This codes for CASSFVPGQGGDGYTF.

This clone appeared a few times. The chain carries TRBV7-3 and TRBJ1-6; 8 bases map to TRBD1. Germline values: CDR1 SGHTA, CDR2 FQGTGA. There are 16 residues in the CDR3. Trimming at V came to 6 bases and at J to 11 bases, leaving 15 bases not matched to a gene. The CDR3 is CASREQGVLQGAPLHF. The DNA for the CDR3 is TGTGCCAGCAGAGAACAGGGGGTGCTCCAGGGTGCACCCCTCCACTTT.

A single count supports this clone. The genes are TRBV5-4 and TRBJ1-2; D is unclear. This CDR3 contains 15 residues. V dropped 4 bases and J dropped 0 bases, with 13 bases sitting between them. The germline CDR1 and CDR2 sequences are SGHNT and YYREEE (reference sequence). The CDR3 is CASSLKTNPNYGYTF. As DNA, the CDR3 is TGTGCCAGCAGCCTTAAGACAAATCCTAACTATGGCTACACCTTC.